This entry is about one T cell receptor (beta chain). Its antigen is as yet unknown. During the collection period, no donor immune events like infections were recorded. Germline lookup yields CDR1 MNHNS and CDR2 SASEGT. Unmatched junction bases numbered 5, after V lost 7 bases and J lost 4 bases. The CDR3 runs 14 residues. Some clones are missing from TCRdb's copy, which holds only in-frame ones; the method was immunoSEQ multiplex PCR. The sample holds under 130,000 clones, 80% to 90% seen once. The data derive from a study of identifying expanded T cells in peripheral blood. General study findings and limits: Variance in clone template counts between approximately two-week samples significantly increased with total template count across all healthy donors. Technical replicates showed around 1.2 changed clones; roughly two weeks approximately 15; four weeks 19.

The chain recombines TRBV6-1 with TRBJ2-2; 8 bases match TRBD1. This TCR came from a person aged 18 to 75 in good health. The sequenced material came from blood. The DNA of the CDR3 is TGTGCCAGCAAATCAACAGGGGGCACCGGGGAGCTGTTTTTT. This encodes CASKSTGGTGELFF.